At least ten counts were recorded for the clone carrying this T cell receptor beta chain. Its antigen is currently unknown. This sample was taken from a study of early T cells in non-severe SARS-CoV-2 infection. Findings and limits, study-wide: Lookups in VDJdb leaned toward anti-spike CD8 responses and missed private and CD4 specificities.

Individual cDNA molecules received unique molecular identifiers. TCRdb recomputed calls from the 5' RACE reads with MiXCR, one row per CDR3 protein. The sample includes tens of thousands of distinct CDR3 sequences, 5% to 6.5% of them seen just once. This clonotype was sampled from an adult who was a healthcare worker with PCR-confirmed SARS-CoV-2 infection or an uninfected control (not recorded which). What was sequenced was whole blood.

The CDR3 protein is CASSLVVTAGYTF. CDR3 nucleotides: TGTGCCAGCAGTTTGGTGGTGACAGCTGGCTACACCTTC. The chain uses TRBV12-3 or TRBV12-4 and TRBJ1-2; maybe TRBD1 (5 bases). The V gene lost 3 bases and the J gene lost 7 bases, with 12 bases spanning the gap. This CDR3 has 13 residues.